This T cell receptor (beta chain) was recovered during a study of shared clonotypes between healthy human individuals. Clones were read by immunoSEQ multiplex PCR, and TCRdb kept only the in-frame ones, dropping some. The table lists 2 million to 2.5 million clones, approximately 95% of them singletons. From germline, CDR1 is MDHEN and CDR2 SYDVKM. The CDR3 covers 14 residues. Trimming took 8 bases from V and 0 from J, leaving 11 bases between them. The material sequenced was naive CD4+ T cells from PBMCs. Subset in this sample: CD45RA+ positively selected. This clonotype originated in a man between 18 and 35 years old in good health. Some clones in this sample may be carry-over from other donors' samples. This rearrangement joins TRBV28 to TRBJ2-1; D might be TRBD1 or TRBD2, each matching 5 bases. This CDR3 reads CASGTLSSYNEQFF. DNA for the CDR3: TGTGCCAGCGGGACGCTCAGCTCCTACAATGAGCAGTTCTTC.